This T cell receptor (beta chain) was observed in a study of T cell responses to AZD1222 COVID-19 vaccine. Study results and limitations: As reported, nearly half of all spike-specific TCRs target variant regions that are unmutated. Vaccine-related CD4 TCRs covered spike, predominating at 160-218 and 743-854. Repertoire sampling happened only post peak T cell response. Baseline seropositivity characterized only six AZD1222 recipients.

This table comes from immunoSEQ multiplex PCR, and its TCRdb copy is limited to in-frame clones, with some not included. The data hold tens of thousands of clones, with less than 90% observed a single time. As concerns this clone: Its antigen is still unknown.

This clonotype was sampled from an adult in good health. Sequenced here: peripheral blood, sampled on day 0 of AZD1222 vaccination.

DNA of the CDR3: TGTGCCAGTACCCCGGGACGGTGGGCAGATACGCAGTATTTT. Translating gives CASTPGRWADTQYF. V usage is TRBV19 and J usage is TRBJ2-3; D is tentatively TRBD1 or TRBD2 (5 bases each). Looked up from germline, CDR1 is LNHDA and CDR2 is SQIVND (reference sequence). The CDR3 loop spans 14 amino acids. V gave up 7 bases and J gave up 4 bases, with 15 bases separating them.